This TCR beta chain was sequenced in a study of blood T cell repertoires in COVID-19. TCRdb's table, derived via immunoSEQ multiplex PCR, lists solely in-frame clones and lacks some. The data contain roughly 73,000 clones, 80% to 90% of them singletons. The CDR3 sequence is 14 residues long. The ends lost 8 bases at V and 0 bases at J; junction bases unmatched: 4. Germline V gives CDR1 SGHTA, CDR2 FQGNSA. Sequencing was carried out using peripheral blood. The source of this sequence is a woman older than 75 with active or convalescent COVID-19. The gene calls are TRBV7-2 and TRBJ2-1; TRBD2 aligns across 7 bases. The CDR3 region is CASVGGSSYNEQFF. In DNA form, the CDR3 reads TGTGCCAGCGTGGGGGGGAGCTCCTACAATGAGCAGTTCTTC.